What follows are 15 T cell receptor beta chains derived from one specimen sequenced in a study of T cell repertoires in cytomegalovirus infection. Antigens of these TCRs are unknown. MiXCR, applied by TCRdb to the reads, yields one record per CDR3 protein. The sample consists of some 900,000 distinct CDR3 sequences, 30% to 35% of them appearing once. The input for sequencing was cultured CD8+ T cells from PBMCs, taken from culture after CMV antigen stimulation. Receptors originate from a human donor in good health (CMV status not recorded). Some clones in this sample may be carry-over from other donors' samples.

This clonotype was detected a few times. As DNA, the CDR3 is TGTGCCAGCAGCCAAACATGGGACAGGAACACTGAAGCTTTCTTT. Its protein is CASSQTWDRNTEAFF. The chain has TRBV4-2 and TRBJ1-1; TRBD1 aligns across 7 bases. Germline CDR1 LGHNA, CDR2 YNFKEQ. The CDR3 spans 15 residues. Unmatched junction bases numbered 4, after V lost 2 bases and J lost 1 base.

V gene TRBV7-3 combines with J gene TRBJ2-1; TRBD2 might be the D (6 bases). This CDR3 region has 15 residues. Germline V lookup: CDR1 SGHTA, CDR2 FQGTGA. Deletions cut 5 bases from V and 9 bases from J, with 20 bases between. The CDR3 loop is CASSTPGRGRGEQFF. The CDR3 DNA reads as TGTGCCAGCAGCACCCCGGGGCGGGGCCGGGGTGAGCAGTTCTTC.

CDR3 DNA: TGCGCCAGCAGCCCCCCGCAGGGGGCCGGGGAGCTGTTTTTT. It translates to CASSPPQGAGELFF. This chain joins TRBV4-1 and TRBJ2-2; 7 bases align to TRBD1. Per germline, CDR1 MGHRA and CDR2 YSYEKL. The length of the CDR3 is 14 residues. V was pared by 4 bases and J by 6 bases, with 5 bases of the junction left unmatched.

This sequence joins TRBV5-4 and TRBJ2-3; TRBD1 might be the D (6 bases). Germline CDR1 is SGHNT and CDR2 is YYREEE (reference sequence). The CDR3 consists of 16 residues. The V gene lost 1 base and the J gene lost 2 bases, with 14 bases spanning the gap. CDR3 in DNA: TGTGCCAGCAGCTTGTCGAGGGGGATTTACACAGATACGCAGTATTTT. Translated: CASSLSRGIYTDTQYF.

This clonotype came up many times. The chain joins TRBV6-1 to TRBJ1-1; 8 nucleotides align to TRBD1. V gave up 5 bases and J gave up 6 bases; unmatched junction bases: 14. The CDR3 extends over 16 amino acids. The germline V gene has CDR1 MNHNS and CDR2 SASEGT. CDR3 amino acids: CASSWGWQGANSEAFF. DNA of the CDR3: TGTGCCAGCAGTTGGGGGTGGCAGGGGGCAAACTCTGAAGCTTTCTTT.

The V call is TRBV24-1, the J call TRBJ2-3; D remains unclear. Trimming removed 1 base at V and 5 bases at J, with 9 bases between. Germline V gives CDR1 KGHDR, CDR2 SFDVKD. The CDR3 is 14 residues long. The CDR3: CATSDFGVGDTQYF. The CDR3 region has the DNA TGTGCCACCAGTGATTTTGGTGTGGGAGATACGCAGTATTTT.

The chain employs TRBV6-6 and TRBJ2-7, with 11 bases lining up with TRBD2. V was pared by 3 bases and J by 6 bases, with 7 bases of the junction left unmatched. Looked up from germline, CDR1 is MNHNY and CDR2 is SVGAGI (reference sequence). CDR3 length: 15 residues. Here the CDR3 DNA reads TGTGCCAGCAGTTATCCTAGCGGGGGGCCCCGCGAGCAGTACTTC. Its translation is CASSYPSGGPREQYF.

This clonotype showed up just a few times. The chain is built from TRBV25-1 and TRBJ2-2; D call uncertain. The CDR3 sequence is 15 residues long. Trimming took 0 bases from V and 4 from J, leaving 9 bases between them. The germline V gene encodes CDR1 MGHDK and CDR2 SYGVNS. The DNA for the CDR3 is TGTGCCAGCAGTGAATATATACCCCCCACCGGGGAGCTGTTTTTT. Its protein is CASSEYIPPTGELFF.

The sample holds many counts of this clonotype. The chain couples TRBV7-2 to TRBJ2-1; TRBD2 agrees at 7 bases. The CDR3 runs to 14 residues. V lost 5 bases and J lost 12; bases outside the gene matches: 13. The germline CDR1 and CDR2 sequences are SGHTA and FQGNSA. DNA for the CDR3: TGTGCCAGCAGCGGGGGGGACTCCCCCCTGGGGCAGTTCTTC. It is translated as CASSGGDSPLGQFF.

This clonotype was detected only a few times. This chain links TRBV7-9 with TRBJ1-1; D is undetermined. V lost 6 bases and J 2 bases, leaving 16 bases between the germline ends. CDR1 is SEHNR, CDR2 FQNEAQ, per germline (reference sequence). The CDR3 contains 15 residues. CDR3 coding DNA: TGTGCCAGCAGTCCCCCCGACGGAGGAAACACTGAAGCTTTCTTT. Protein product: CASSPPDGGNTEAFF.

This chain joins TRBV7-2 and TRBJ1-2, with a tentative D call TRBD1 (6 bases). Trimming took off 4 bases at V and 0 bases at J, with 15 bases between the two ends. Germline assignment: CDR1 SGHTA and CDR2 FQGNSA. The CDR3 spans 16 residues. CDR3 bases: TGTGCCAGCAGCTCAACAGGGTCACTAGCTAACTATGGCTACACCTTC. Protein: CASSSTGSLANYGYTF.

The rearrangement links TRBV27 to TRBJ1-2; TRBD1 matches 8 bases. The CDR3 length is 17 residues. Looked up from germline, CDR1 is MNHEY and CDR2 is SMNVEV (reference sequence). Trimming cost V 5 bases and J 2 bases; bases outside gene matches: 13. CDR3 sequence (DNA): TGTGCCAGCAGTCCTGGGCAAGCAGCAGGGGGCAACTATGGCTACACCTTC. Its translation: CASSPGQAAGGNYGYTF.

The DNA of the CDR3 is TGTGCCAGCAGTTACGGACAGGGCATGCCAGATACGCAGTATTTT. It is translated as CASSYGQGMPDTQYF. The V gene is TRBV5-6, the J gene TRBJ2-3; 8 bases map to TRBD1. The CDR3 extends over 15 amino acids. The V gene end was trimmed by 5 bases and the J gene end by 4 bases; junction bases not matched to a gene: 9. The germline CDR1 and CDR2 sequences are SGHDT and YYEEEE. The full variable domain, its missing parts supplied by reference TRBV5-6 and TRBJ2-3, is DAGVTQSPTHLIKTRGQQVTLRCSPKSGHDTVSWYQQALGQGPQFIFQYYEEEERQRGNFPDRFSGHQFPNYSSELNVNALLLGDSALYLCASSYGQGMPDTQYFGPGTRLTVL.

The chain has TRBV7-3 and TRBJ2-5; D not resolved. V was cut by 10 bases and J by 3 bases, with 12 bases left in between. The CDR3 totals 12 residues. The germline V gene has CDR1 SGHTA and CDR2 FQGTGA. The CDR3 sequence: CATRSLEETQYF. The CDR3 DNA reads as TGTGCCACCCGATCGCTGGAAGAGACCCAGTACTTC.

This clonotype came up a few times. The V call is TRBV9, the J call TRBJ2-5, with 9 bases fitting TRBD2. Trimming removed 1 base from V and 5 bases from J; junction bases left unmatched: 12. CDR1 is SGDLS, CDR2 YYNGEE, per germline. The CDR3 is 17 amino acids. CDR3 nucleotide sequence: TGTGCCAGCAGCGTAACGAGCGGGGGGTCCCTTCAGGAGACCCAGTACTTC. It is translated as CASSVTSGGSLQETQYF.